This entry concerns a single T cell receptor (beta chain). Germline CDR1 MNHEY, CDR2 SVGAGI. With 6 bases removed from V and 1 base from J, the gap between germline ends came to 12 bases. The CDR3 is 14 residues long. Use of 60 Vbeta and 13 Jbeta primers characterized the PCR. Using immunoSEQ multiplex PCR, the repertoire was profiled, and TCRdb retains in-frame clones only, with some absent. This sample carries about 160,000 clones, roughly 80% of them seen once, and the ten largest clones take about 2.4%. This record comes from a study of cytomegalovirus exposure and HLA in healthy donors. This TCR derives from a male donor in good health and CMV-seronegative. Sample: PBMCs. V is TRBV6-5 and J is TRBJ2-5; D is possibly TRBD1 (7 bases). As DNA, the CDR3 is TGTGCCAGCAGGCGGGACAGCTCCCAAGAGACCCAGTACTTC. The encoded protein is CASRRDSSQETQYF.